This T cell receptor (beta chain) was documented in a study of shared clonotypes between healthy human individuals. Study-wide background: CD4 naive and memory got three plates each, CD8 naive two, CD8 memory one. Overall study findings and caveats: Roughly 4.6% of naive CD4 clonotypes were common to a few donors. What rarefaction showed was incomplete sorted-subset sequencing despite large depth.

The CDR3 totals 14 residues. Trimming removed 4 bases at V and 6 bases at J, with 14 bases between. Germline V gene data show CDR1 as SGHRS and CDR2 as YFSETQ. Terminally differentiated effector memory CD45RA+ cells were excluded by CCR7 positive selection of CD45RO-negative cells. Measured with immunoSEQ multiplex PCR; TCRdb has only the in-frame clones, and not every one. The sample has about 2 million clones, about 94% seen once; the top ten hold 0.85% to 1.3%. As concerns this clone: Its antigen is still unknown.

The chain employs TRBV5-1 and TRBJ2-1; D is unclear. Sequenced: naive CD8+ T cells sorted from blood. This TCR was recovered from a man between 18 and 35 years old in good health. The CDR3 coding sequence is TGCGCCAGCAGCGTATACGGCAGCCCCAATGAGCAGTTCTTC. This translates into CASSVYGSPNEQFF.